The 15 T cell receptor beta chains reported below all come from one sample, sequenced in a study of cytomegalovirus exposure and HLA in healthy donors. The PCR contained 60 Vbeta and 13 Jbeta primers. The data were produced by immunoSEQ multiplex PCR, yet TCRdb's version contains in-frame clones alone and is incomplete. Its clone listing holds about 96,000 clones. Input material: PBMCs. These TCRs come from a woman aged 25 to 39 in good health and CMV-seronegative.

In regard to this clone: This sample includes further DNA sequences coding for the same CDR3. The chain is built from TRBV5-8 and TRBJ2-7, with 10 bases lining up with TRBD2. The CDR3 consists of 17 residues. Germline-derived CDR1 and CDR2 are SGHTS and YDEGEE. J lost 0 bases, V lost 4 bases, and 10 bases had no gene match. For the CDR3, the DNA is TGTGCCAGCAGCCGACAGTTTAGCGGGGGGAGCTCCTACGAGCAGTACTTC. Translation gives CASSRQFSGGSSYEQYF.

The chain links TRBV6-1 to TRBJ1-1; D is uncertain. CDR1 is MNHNS, CDR2 SASEGT, per germline. Trimming took off 3 bases at V and 0 bases at J, with 11 bases between the two ends. This CDR3 comprises 15 residues. Written as DNA, the CDR3 is TGTGCCAGCAGTGAGCGGCCCTTTATGAACACTGAAGCTTTCTTT. Translated, it gives CASSERPFMNTEAFF.

The chain combines TRBV7-2 with TRBJ1-2, with D perhaps TRBD1 (5 bases). Germline V gene sequence: CDR1 SGHTA, CDR2 FQGNSA. The V end was cut by 1 base, the J end by 5 bases, with 8 bases between. The CDR3 has 13 amino acids. The CDR3 loop reads CASSLGGGYGYTF. Written as DNA, the CDR3 is TGTGCCAGCAGCTTAGGCGGGGGGTATGGCTACACCTTC.

This chain connects TRBV10-3 to TRBJ1-3, with a weak D call TRBD1 (5 bases). The CDR3 length is 17 residues. The V and J ends lost 3 bases and 1 base respectively, with 16 bases between them. CDR1 is ENHRY, CDR2 SYGVKD, per germline. CDR3 loop: CAISDPAISGSGNTIYF. DNA of the CDR3: TGTGCCATCAGTGACCCGGCGATCTCAGGGTCTGGAAACACCATATATTTT.

The chain is built from TRBV5-1 and TRBJ2-7; D remains unclear. Germline values: CDR1 SGHRS, CDR2 YFSETQ. The CDR3 length is 13 residues. The V end lost 0 bases, the J end lost 4 bases, and 8 bases lay between the germline ends. The chain's CDR3 is CASSLGLNYEQYF. In DNA, the CDR3 is TGCGCCAGCAGCTTGGGACTGAATTACGAGCAGTACTTC. Filled out from reference TRBV5-1 and TRBJ2-7, the complete variable domain reads KAGVTQTPRYLIKTRGQQVTLSCSPISGHRSVSWYQQTPGQGLQFLFEYFSETQRNKGNFPGRFSGRQFSNSRSEMNVSTLELGDSALYLCASSLGLNYEQYFGPGTRLTVT.

This sequence joins TRBV30 and TRBJ1-1; D gene ambiguous. Between the trimmed V and J ends, which lost 1 base and 1 base, there was a span of 10 bases. Germline loops: CDR1 GTSNPN, CDR2 SVGIG (reference sequence). CDR3 size: 14 residues. CDR3 region: CAWSGAQRNTEAFF. As DNA, the CDR3 is TGTGCCTGGAGTGGAGCCCAACGGAACACTGAAGCTTTCTTT.

This sequence joins TRBV19 and TRBJ2-5, with D hard to call. Germline CDR1 is LNHDA and CDR2 is SQIVND (reference sequence). The CDR3 extends over 11 amino acids. V was cut by 3 bases and J by 4 bases, with 3 bases left in between. The CDR3 DNA reads TGTGCCAGTAGTATGGCAGAGACCCAGTACTTC. This sequence encodes CASSMAETQYF. Drawing the rest from reference TRBV19 and TRBJ2-5, the complete variable domain is DGGITQSPKYLFRKEGQNVTLSCEQNLNHDAMYWYRQDPGQGLRLIYYSQIVNDFQKGDIAEGYSVSREKKESFPLTVTSAQKNPTAFYLCASSMAETQYFGPGTRLLVL.

About this clone: One end of the junction is discordant with germline, which a read error may explain. In the same sample, other DNA sequences code for this CDR3. V usage is TRBV10-3 and J usage is TRBJ1-1, with unresolved D. Germline V CDR1 and CDR2: ENHRY, SYGVKD. The CDR3 contains 12 residues. CDR3 coding DNA: TGTGCCATCAGTGAAATAGCTAGTGAAGCCTTCTTT. This translates into CAISEIASEAFF.

This chain connects TRBV18 to TRBJ2-3, with no clear D. Trimming took 6 bases from V and 7 from J, leaving 11 bases between them. Germline lookup yields CDR1 KGHSH and CDR2 LQKENI. This CDR3 spans 12 amino acids. The CDR3 here is CASSQDSNTQYF. CDR3 DNA: TGTGCCAGCTCCCAAGACTCTAATACGCAGTATTTT.

This sequence joins TRBV5-1 and TRBJ1-4; D is perhaps TRBD1 (5 bases). The CDR3 is made up of 14 amino acids. The germline gives CDR1 SGHRS, CDR2 YFSETQ. Trimming removed 0 bases at V and 4 bases at J, with 7 bases between. The CDR3 DNA follows: TGCGCCAGCAGCTTGGCAGGGAATAATGAAAAACTGTTTTTT. Its translation is CASSLAGNNEKLFF.

V gene TRBV7-8 combines with J gene TRBJ2-4; D may be TRBD1 (7 bases). V was pared by 5 bases and J by 0 bases, with 17 bases between. The germline V gene encodes CDR1 SGHVS and CDR2 FQNEAQ. CDR3 length: 17 amino acids. CDR3: CASSLNNRGLAKNIQYF. The CDR3 coding sequence is TGTGCCAGCAGCCTCAATAACAGGGGACTAGCCAAAAACATTCAGTACTTC.

Of note for this clone: Distinct nucleotide sequences in the sample also encode this CDR3. This chain uses TRBV4-1 with TRBJ2-3; 7 nucleotides align to TRBD1. The CDR3 has 17 amino acids. Germline lookup yields CDR1 MGHRA and CDR2 YSYEKL. J was trimmed by 6 bases and V by 0 bases; bases with no gene match: 12. The CDR3 sequence: CASSQEGQKTRTDTQYF. The CDR3 coding sequence is TGCGCCAGCAGCCAAGAGGGACAGAAGACAAGGACGGATACGCAGTATTTT.

The chain recombines TRBV5-8 with TRBJ1-1; possible D gene TRBD1, 5 bases. Germline assignment: CDR1 SGHTS and CDR2 YDEGEE. V shed 4 bases and J shed 0 bases, with 13 bases lying between them. CDR3 length: 15 residues. The CDR3 region is CASSQNPGMNTEAFF. CDR3 DNA: TGTGCCAGCAGCCAGAACCCAGGGATGAACACTGAAGCTTTCTTT.

The gene calls are TRBV20-1 and TRBJ2-3; D possibly corresponds to TRBD2 (5 bases). Trimming removed 5 bases at V and 14 bases at J, with 14 bases between. In germline, CDR1 is DFQATT, CDR2 SNEGSKA (reference sequence). The CDR3 has 10 amino acids. CDR3 bases: TGCAGTGCTGTTCGGGAAAGTACGTATTTT. Translating it yields CSAVRESTYF.

The rearrangement links TRBV18 to TRBJ2-1; 8 bases align to TRBD2. The CDR3 runs 15 residues. Germline V gene data show CDR1 as KGHSH and CDR2 as LQKENI. With 4 bases clipped from V and 7 bases from J, the junction kept 9 bases outside the gene matches. In nucleotides, the CDR3 is TGTGCCAGCTCACGGGATAGCGGGATCGGGAATGAGCAGTTCTTC. Its protein product is CASSRDSGIGNEQFF. The full variable domain, in which reference TRBV18 and TRBJ2-1 provide the parts outside the CDR3, is NAGVMQNPRHLVRRRGQEARLRCSPMKGHSHVYWYRQLPEEGLKFMVYLQKENIIDESGMPKERFSAEFPKEGPSILRIQQVVRGDSAAYFCASSRDSGIGNEQFFGPGTRLTVL.